The 23 T cell receptor beta chains below come from one sample, sequenced in a study of response to subunit inactivated influenza vaccine (dated by TCRdb to 2017 to 2018). The library was generated by RT-PCR. TCRdb records Illumina HiSeq 2500 as the sequencer. TCRdb reprocessing: public reads trimmed at Q25 with fastp, clones called with MiXCR, in-frame beta chains kept. Each record represents a unique CDR3 protein, reported with the most common genes and DNA among its rows. The table for this sample lists about 240,000 distinct CDR3 sequences; more than 9% of them were counted only once. The ten largest clones represent about 7.8% of the sample. This specimen was non-naive T cells sorted from PBMCs, taken roughly 15 days before vaccination. The sample's cell subset or site label is to be understood as: memory T cell fraction. The receptors shown here come from a man aged 50-59 years who received an inactivated influenza vaccine. Donor details come from another sample of the same person, matched by shared clones.

The chain couples TRBV30 to TRBJ2-4; D is perhaps TRBD2 (5 bases). This CDR3 contains 18 residues. Germline V gene data show CDR1 as GTSNPN and CDR2 as SVGIG (reference sequence). V was pared by 0 bases and J by 0 bases, with 18 bases between. CDR3 loop: CAWSVKVGLYLAKNIQYF. The CDR3 nucleotides are TGTGCCTGGAGTGTTAAAGTAGGACTGTATCTAGCCAAAAACATTCAGTACTTC.

Ten or more counts support this clonotype. The rearrangement uses TRBV28 and TRBJ2-2; possibly TRBD1 for D (6 bases). CDR1 and CDR2 from the germline V gene are MDHEN and SYDVKM. V gave up 3 bases and J gave up 4 bases, with 12 bases separating them. The CDR3 totals 15 residues. DNA for the CDR3: TGTGCCAGCAGTTTTGCAGGGGCCCGCACCGGGGAGCTGTTTTTT. It yields the protein CASSFAGARTGELFF.

This clonotype showed up just once. As the CDR3 is not closed by the conserved phenylalanine or tryptophan, this likely results from a read error. The V call is TRBV11-3, the J call TRBJ2-3; TRBD2 matches 8 bases. Losses at the gene ends were 5 bases for V and 3 bases for J; bases not matched to a gene: 7. Germline CDR1 is SGHNT and CDR2 is YENEEA. This CDR3 comprises 15 residues. The CDR3 region has the DNA TGTGCCAGCAGCCTAGCAGCGGGGGTGACAGATACGCAGTATCTT. Translation gives CASSLAAGVTDTQYL.

The J gene is TRBJ2-1, the V gene TRBV20-1; 13 bases map to TRBD2. Trimming removed 3 bases from V and 5 bases from J; junction bases left unmatched: 7. The germline V gene encodes CDR1 DFQATT and CDR2 SNEGSKA (reference sequence). This CDR3 comprises 16 residues. CDR3 sequence reads: CSASPTSGGVHNEQFF. As DNA, the CDR3 is TGCAGTGCTAGCCCTACTAGCGGGGGGGTCCACAATGAGCAGTTCTTC.

The rearrangement joins TRBV9 to TRBJ1-1, with unresolved D. The CDR3 totals 14 residues. Germline V gives CDR1 SGDLS, CDR2 YYNGEE. V was trimmed by 0 bases and J by 1 base, leaving 7 bases between them. The DNA of the CDR3 is TGTGCCAGCAGCGTAGGGGCCAAGAACACTGAAGCTTTCTTT. It codes for CASSVGAKNTEAFF. The whole variable domain, filled in from reference TRBV9 and TRBJ1-1, reads DSGVTQTPKHLITATGQRVTLRCSPRSGDLSVYWYQQSLDQGLQFLIQYYNGEERAKGNILERFSAQQFPDLHSELNLSSLELGDSALYFCASSVGAKNTEAFFGQGTRLTVV.

This clonotype was seen a handful of times. The chain uses TRBV20-1 and TRBJ2-2, with 7 positions matching TRBD1. Germline V CDR1 and CDR2: DFQATT, SNEGSKA (reference sequence). The CDR3 spans 15 residues. V was clipped by 3 bases and J by 6 bases; unmatched bases: 10. The DNA of the CDR3 is TGCAGTGCTAGCAGGACAGGCAAATGGGCCGGGGAGCTGTTTTTT. Amino acid sequence: CSASRTGKWAGELFF.

This clonotype was detected only a few times. This chain joins TRBV7-2 and TRBJ2-3, with no clear D. This CDR3 has 14 amino acids. The germline V gene encodes CDR1 SGHTA and CDR2 FQGNSA. Trimming shortened V by 0 bases and J by 6 bases, and 10 bases separated the two germline ends. CDR3 in amino acids: CASSLALTLDTQYF. The CDR3 DNA is TGTGCCAGCAGCTTAGCACTAACACTGGATACGCAGTATTTT.

The CDR3: CSVDSTGGRTEAFF. CDR3 DNA: TGCAGCGTTGACTCGACAGGGGGAAGGACTGAAGCTTTCTTT. The chain carries TRBV29-1 and TRBJ1-1, with 9 bases aligning to TRBD1. Germline loops: CDR1 SQVTM, CDR2 ANQGSEA. CDR3 length equals 14 residues. With V trimmed by 3 bases and J by 5 bases, 7 bases remained unmatched.

V is TRBV6-2 or TRBV6-3 and J is TRBJ2-4; D is unresolved. Trimming removed 0 bases at V and 7 bases at J, with 7 bases between. CDR3 length: 13 amino acids. Germline CDR1 reads MNHEY; CDR2 reads SVGEGT. As DNA, the CDR3 is TGTGCCAGCAGTTACTCGAGTCCCAACATTCAGTACTTC. Translated, it gives CASSYSSPNIQYF.

The chain has TRBV7-2 and TRBJ1-5; D gene unclear. The CDR3 consists of 15 residues. The V end lost 1 base, the J end lost 1 base, and 8 bases lay between the germline ends. The V gene's germline CDR1 is SGHTA and CDR2 FQGNSA. CDR3 sequence (DNA): TGTGCCAGCAGCTTAGACACATTAAGCAATCAGCCCCAGCATTTT. It yields the protein CASSLDTLSNQPQHF. Full variable domain (rest looked up from reference TRBV7-2 and TRBJ1-5): GAGVSQSPSNKVTEKGKDVELRCDPISGHTALYWYRQSLGQGLEFLIYFQGNSAPDKSGLPSDRFSAERTGGSVSTLTIQRTQQEDSAVYLCASSLDTLSNQPQHFGDGTRLSIL.

This clonotype was picked up many times. The chain employs TRBV6-1 and TRBJ2-7; 14 bases are shared with TRBD2. V was pared by 10 bases and J by 9 bases, with 8 bases of the junction left unmatched. The CDR3 consists of 13 residues. Germline V gene data show CDR1 as MNHNS and CDR2 as SASEGT. The CDR3 region has the DNA TGTGCCACCGGGACTAGCGGGAGAAACTGGCAGTACTTC. Protein: CATGTSGRNWQYF.

The chain joins TRBV12-3 or TRBV12-4 to TRBJ2-1; D is perhaps TRBD1 (6 bases). This CDR3 region has 15 residues. Trimming stripped 2 bases from V and 2 bases from J, with 10 bases between. The CDR3 loop is CASSLSGDTYNEQFF. The DNA for the CDR3 is TGTGCCAGCAGTTTATCAGGGGACACCTACAATGAGCAGTTCTTC.

The table lists this clonotype with many counts. This chain uses TRBV3-1 with TRBJ2-1; TRBD2 agrees at 9 bases. From germline, CDR1 is LGHDT and CDR2 YNNKEL (reference sequence). The CDR3 is made up of 16 amino acids. Trimming removed 0 bases from V and 8 bases from J; junction bases left unmatched: 8. The CDR3 DNA reads TGTGCCAGCAGCCAAGATGGGGCGGGAGGGCCCGATGAGCAGTTCTTC. Protein product: CASSQDGAGGPDEQFF.

This chain joins TRBV4-2 and TRBJ2-5; D may be TRBD2 (7 bases). The CDR3 contains 15 residues. The germline V gene has CDR1 LGHNA and CDR2 YNFKEQ. V shed 4 bases and J shed 5 bases, with 17 bases lying between them. Here the CDR3 reads CASSLLPGGLETQYF. CDR3 coding DNA: TGTGCCAGCAGCCTTCTTCCGGGGGGCCTCGAGACCCAGTACTTC.

The table lists this clonotype with a few counts. CDR3 bases: TGTGCCAGCAGCTCCCGGGAGGGCGACGAGCAGTACTTC. Translating it yields CASSSREGDEQYF. The chain is built from TRBV7-2 and TRBJ2-7; 8 bases align to TRBD2. The CDR3 runs 13 residues. Losses at the gene ends were 4 bases for V and 5 bases for J; bases not matched to a gene: 4. From germline, CDR1 is SGHTA and CDR2 FQGNSA.

This clonotype was seen at least ten times. This sequence joins TRBV12-3 or TRBV12-4 and TRBJ1-5; D is uncertain. V was cut by 1 base and J by 1 base, with 5 bases left in between. This CDR3 spans 14 amino acids. For the CDR3, the DNA is TGTGCCAGCAGTTTAGGGGTGAGCAATCAGCCCCAGCATTTT. This gives the protein CASSLGVSNQPQHF.

This clonotype was counted between two and nine times. The V call is TRBV10-3, the J call TRBJ1-6, with D perhaps TRBD1 (6 bases). V was trimmed by 7 bases and J by 0 bases, leaving 10 bases between them. This CDR3 comprises 15 residues. Germline V gene data show CDR1 as ENHRY and CDR2 as SYGVKD. This chain's CDR3 is CAINTGSSYNSPLHF. In nucleotides, the CDR3 is TGTGCCATCAATACAGGGTCCTCCTATAATTCACCCCTCCACTTT.

This clonotype came up many times. CDR3 residues: CASSLDGNRDAYF. The CDR3 nucleotides are TGCGCCAGCAGCTTGGACGGAAACAGGGATGCGTACTTC. This chain joins TRBV5-1 and TRBJ2-7, with D perhaps matching TRBD1 (6 bases). Trimming cost V 0 bases and J 12 bases, with 16 bases left between them. Germline CDR1 is SGHRS and CDR2 is YFSETQ. The CDR3 totals 13 residues.

This clonotype was found a few times. The rearrangement links TRBV24-1 to TRBJ2-1; the D is unclear. CDR1 KGHDR and CDR2 SFDVKD come from the germline V gene. The CDR3 consists of 13 residues. The V end lost 1 base, the J end lost 7 bases, and 7 bases lay between the germline ends. This CDR3 reads CATSDFRPNEQFF. CDR3 sequence (DNA): TGTGCCACCAGTGATTTTCGTCCTAATGAGCAGTTCTTC.

The chain is built from TRBV29-1 and TRBJ2-1, with 10 bases fitting TRBD2. The CDR3 spans 17 residues. Per the germline V gene, CDR1 is SQVTM and CDR2 is ANQGSEA. V dropped 2 bases and J dropped 1; count of bases not matched to a gene: 8. This chain's CDR3 is CSVESLAGVASYNEQFF. DNA of the CDR3: TGCAGCGTTGAAAGTCTAGCGGGAGTTGCATCCTACAATGAGCAGTTCTTC.

The sample holds one count of this clonotype. This chain uses TRBV2 with TRBJ2-2; 13 bases are a match to TRBD2. V gave up 4 bases and J gave up 3 bases; unmatched junction bases: 8. Per the germline V gene, CDR1 is SNHLY and CDR2 is FYNNEI. This CDR3 region has 18 residues. CDR3 loop: CASSVYKLAGGDTGELFF. CDR3 nucleotide sequence: TGTGCCAGCAGTGTTTATAAACTAGCGGGAGGGGACACCGGGGAGCTGTTTTTT.

This clonotype was counted only a few times. This chain links TRBV5-1 with TRBJ2-1; D may be TRBD2 (6 bases). V lost 1 base and J lost 4, with 12 bases in between. This CDR3 is 15 amino acids long. Germline loops: CDR1 SGHRS, CDR2 YFSETQ. Here the CDR3 reads CASSLLGGAYNEQFF. The DNA of the CDR3 is TGCGCCAGCAGCTTGCTGGGGGGAGCGTACAATGAGCAGTTCTTC.

The V and J genes are TRBV6-1 and TRBJ2-7, with a weak D call TRBD2 (6 bases). The CDR3 has 13 amino acids. Germline CDR1 reads MNHNS; CDR2 reads SASEGT. Trimming stripped 7 bases from V and 4 bases from J, with 14 bases between. This CDR3 is CASTPGGDYEQYF. The CDR3 DNA reads as TGTGCCAGCACCCCCGGGGGTGATTACGAGCAGTACTTC.